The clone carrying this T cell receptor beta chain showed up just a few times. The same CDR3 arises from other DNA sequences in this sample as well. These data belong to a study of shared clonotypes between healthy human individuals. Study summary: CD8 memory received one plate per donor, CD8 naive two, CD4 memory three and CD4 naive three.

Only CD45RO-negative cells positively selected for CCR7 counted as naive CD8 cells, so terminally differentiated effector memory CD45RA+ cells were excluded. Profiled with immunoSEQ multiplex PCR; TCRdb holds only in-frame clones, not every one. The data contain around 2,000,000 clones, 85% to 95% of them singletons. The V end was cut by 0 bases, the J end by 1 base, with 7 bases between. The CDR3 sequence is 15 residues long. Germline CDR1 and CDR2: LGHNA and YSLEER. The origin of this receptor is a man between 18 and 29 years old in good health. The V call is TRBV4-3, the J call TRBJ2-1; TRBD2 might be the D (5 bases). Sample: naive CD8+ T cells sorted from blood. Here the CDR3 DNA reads TGCGCCAGCAGCCAAGATCGGGGATCCTACAATGAGCAGTTCTTC. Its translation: CASSQDRGSYNEQFF.